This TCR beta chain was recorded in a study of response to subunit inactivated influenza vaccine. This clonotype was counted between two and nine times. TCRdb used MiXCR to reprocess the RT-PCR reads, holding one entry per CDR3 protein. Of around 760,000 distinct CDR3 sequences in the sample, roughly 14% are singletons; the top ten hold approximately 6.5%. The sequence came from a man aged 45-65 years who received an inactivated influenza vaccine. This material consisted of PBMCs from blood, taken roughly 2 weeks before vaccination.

The DNA of the CDR3 is TGCGCCAGCAGCCCGAGCCGACAGGGGGGTTACAATGAGCAGTTCTTC. This gives the protein CASSPSRQGGYNEQFF. This chain uses TRBV5-1 with TRBJ2-1; TRBD1 matches 9 bases. Germline V lookup: CDR1 SGHRS, CDR2 YFSETQ. The CDR3 runs to 16 residues. Trimming at V came to 4 bases and at J to 4 bases, leaving 9 bases not matched to a gene.